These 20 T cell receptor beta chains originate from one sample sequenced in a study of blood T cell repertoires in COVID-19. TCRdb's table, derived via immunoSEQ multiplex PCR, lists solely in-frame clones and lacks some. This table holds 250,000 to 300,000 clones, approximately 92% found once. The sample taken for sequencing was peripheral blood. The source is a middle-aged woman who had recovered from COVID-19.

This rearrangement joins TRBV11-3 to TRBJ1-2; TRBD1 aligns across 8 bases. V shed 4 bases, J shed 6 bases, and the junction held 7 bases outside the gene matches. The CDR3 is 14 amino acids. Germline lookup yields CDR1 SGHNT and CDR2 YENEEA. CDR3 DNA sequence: TGTGCCAGCAGCTCCGCCAGGGGGCAGGATGGCTACACCTTC. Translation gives CASSSARGQDGYTF. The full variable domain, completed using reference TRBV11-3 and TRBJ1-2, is EAGVVQSPRYKIIEKKQPVAFWCNPISGHNTLYWYLQNLGQGPELLIRYENEEAVDDSQLPKDRFSAERLKGVDSTLKIQPAELGDSAVYLCASSSARGQDGYTFGSGTRLTVV.

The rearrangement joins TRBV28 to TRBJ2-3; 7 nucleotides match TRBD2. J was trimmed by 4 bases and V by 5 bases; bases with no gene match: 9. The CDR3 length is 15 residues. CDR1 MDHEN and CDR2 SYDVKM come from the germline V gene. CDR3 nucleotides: TGTGCCAGCAGTCTGGCCGGCGGGGGTGCAGATACGCAGTATTTT. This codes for CASSLAGGGADTQYF.

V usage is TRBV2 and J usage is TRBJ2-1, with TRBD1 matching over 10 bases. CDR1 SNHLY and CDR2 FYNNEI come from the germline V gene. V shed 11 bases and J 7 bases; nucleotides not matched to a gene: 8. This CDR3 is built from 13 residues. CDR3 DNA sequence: TGTGCCGCCGGGACAGGGGAAATGAATGAGCAGTTCTTC. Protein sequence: CAAGTGEMNEQFF.

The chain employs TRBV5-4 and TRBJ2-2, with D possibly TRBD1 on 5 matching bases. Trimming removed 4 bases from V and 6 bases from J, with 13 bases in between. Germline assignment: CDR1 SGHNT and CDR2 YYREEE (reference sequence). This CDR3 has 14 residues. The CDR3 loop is CASSLGWGSGELFF. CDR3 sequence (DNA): TGTGCCAGCAGCCTGGGTTGGGGCTCCGGGGAGCTGTTTTTT.

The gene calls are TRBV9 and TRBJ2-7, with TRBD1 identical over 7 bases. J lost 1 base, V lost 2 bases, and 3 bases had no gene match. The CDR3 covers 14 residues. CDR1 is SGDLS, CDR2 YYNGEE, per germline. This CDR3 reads CASSVRQGSYEQYF. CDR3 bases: TGTGCCAGCAGCGTTAGACAGGGTTCCTACGAGCAGTACTTC. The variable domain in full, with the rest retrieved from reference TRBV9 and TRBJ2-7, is DSGVTQTPKHLITATGQRVTLRCSPRSGDLSVYWYQQSLDQGLQFLIQYYNGEERAKGNILERFSAQQFPDLHSELNLSSLELGDSALYFCASSVRQGSYEQYFGPGTRLTVT.

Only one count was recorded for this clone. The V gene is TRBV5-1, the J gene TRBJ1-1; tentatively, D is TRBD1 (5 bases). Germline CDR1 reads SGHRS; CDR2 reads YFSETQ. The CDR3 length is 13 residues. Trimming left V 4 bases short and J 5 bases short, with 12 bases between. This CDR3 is CASSLDTGTEAFF. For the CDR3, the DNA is TGCGCCAGCAGCCTGGACACGGGGACTGAAGCTTTCTTT.

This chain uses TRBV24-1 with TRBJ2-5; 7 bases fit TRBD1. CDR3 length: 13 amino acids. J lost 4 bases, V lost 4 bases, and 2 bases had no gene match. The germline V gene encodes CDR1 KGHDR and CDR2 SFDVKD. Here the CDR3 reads CATSETGAETQYF. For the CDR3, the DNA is TGTGCCACCAGTGAAACAGGGGCAGAGACCCAGTACTTC.

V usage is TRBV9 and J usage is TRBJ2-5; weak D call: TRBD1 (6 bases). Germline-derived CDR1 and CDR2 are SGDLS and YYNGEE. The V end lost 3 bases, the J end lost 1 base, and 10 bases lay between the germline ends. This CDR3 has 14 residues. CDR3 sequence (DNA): TGTGCCAGCAGCGAAGGGGGAGTCCAAGAGACCCAGTACTTC. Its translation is CASSEGGVQETQYF. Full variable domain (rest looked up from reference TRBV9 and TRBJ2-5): DSGVTQTPKHLITATGQRVTLRCSPRSGDLSVYWYQQSLDQGLQFLIQYYNGEERAKGNILERFSAQQFPDLHSELNLSSLELGDSALYFCASSEGGVQETQYFGPGTRLLVL.

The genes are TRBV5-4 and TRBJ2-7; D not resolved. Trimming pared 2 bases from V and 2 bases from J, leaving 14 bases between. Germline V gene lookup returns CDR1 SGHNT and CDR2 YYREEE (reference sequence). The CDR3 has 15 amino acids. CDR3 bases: TGTGCCAGCAGCTTAGGCCGAGACTCAACCTACGAGCAGTACTTC. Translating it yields CASSLGRDSTYEQYF.

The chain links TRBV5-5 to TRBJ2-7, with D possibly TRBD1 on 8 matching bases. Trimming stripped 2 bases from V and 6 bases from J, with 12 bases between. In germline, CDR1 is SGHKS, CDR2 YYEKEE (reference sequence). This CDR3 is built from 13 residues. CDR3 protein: CASSLTGGGEQYF. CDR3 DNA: TGTGCCAGCAGCTTAACAGGGGGGGGCGAGCAGTACTTC.

CDR3 protein: CASSPPSGLLNYGYTF. CDR3 DNA: TGTGCCAGCTCACCGCCCTCGGGACTCCTTAACTATGGCTACACCTTC. V and J are TRBV18 and TRBJ1-2, with D perhaps TRBD1 (5 bases). The CDR3 length is 16 residues. Trimming took 3 bases from V and 1 from J, leaving 15 bases between them. The germline CDR1 and CDR2 sequences are KGHSH and LQKENI.

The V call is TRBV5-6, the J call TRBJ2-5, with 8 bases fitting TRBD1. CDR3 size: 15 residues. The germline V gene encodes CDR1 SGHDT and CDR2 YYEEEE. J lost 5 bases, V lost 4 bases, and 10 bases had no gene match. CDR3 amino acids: CASSLRAGGEETQYF. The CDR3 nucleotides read TGTGCCAGCAGCCTGAGGGCAGGGGGCGAGGAGACCCAGTACTTC.

CDR3 nucleotide sequence: TGTGCCAGCAGCTCTGACAGGGGTCATTACAATGAGCAGTTCTTC. Translation: CASSSDRGHYNEQFF. The genes are TRBV6-5 and TRBJ2-1, with TRBD1 identical over 8 bases. With 6 bases clipped from V and 4 bases from J, the junction kept 8 bases outside the gene matches. The CDR3 is made up of 15 amino acids. From germline, CDR1 is MNHEY and CDR2 SVGAGI.

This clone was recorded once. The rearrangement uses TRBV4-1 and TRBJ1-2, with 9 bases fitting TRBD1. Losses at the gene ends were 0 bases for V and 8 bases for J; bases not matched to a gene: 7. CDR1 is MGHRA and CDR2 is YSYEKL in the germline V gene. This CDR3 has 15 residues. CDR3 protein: CASSQESGQGRGYTF. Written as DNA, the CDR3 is TGCGCCAGCAGCCAAGAATCGGGACAGGGAAGGGGCTACACCTTC.

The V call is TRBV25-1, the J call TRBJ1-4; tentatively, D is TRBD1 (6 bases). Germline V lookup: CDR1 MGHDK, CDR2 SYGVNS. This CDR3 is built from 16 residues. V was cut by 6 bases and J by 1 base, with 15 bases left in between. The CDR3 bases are TGTGCCAGCAGCCACTCCCCGGGACAAACTAATGAAAAACTGTTTTTT. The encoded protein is CASSHSPGQTNEKLFF.

CDR3 amino acids: CASSHSVSGVLNNEQFF. CDR3 nucleotide sequence: TGCGCCAGCAGCCATTCCGTTAGCGGGGTTTTAAACAATGAGCAGTTCTTC. The V call is TRBV4-1, the J call TRBJ2-1; 8 nucleotides align to TRBD2. This CDR3 is 17 amino acids long. CDR1 and CDR2 (germline): MGHRA, YSYEKL. The V and J ends lost 3 bases and 5 bases, in that order; junction bases with no gene match: 12.

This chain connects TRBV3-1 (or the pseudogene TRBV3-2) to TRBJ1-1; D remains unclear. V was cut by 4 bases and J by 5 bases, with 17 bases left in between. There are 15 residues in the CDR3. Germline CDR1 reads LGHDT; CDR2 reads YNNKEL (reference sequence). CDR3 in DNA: TGTGCCAGCAGCCCACAACGACACTTGTGGACTGAAGCTTTCTTT. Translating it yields CASSPQRHLWTEAFF.

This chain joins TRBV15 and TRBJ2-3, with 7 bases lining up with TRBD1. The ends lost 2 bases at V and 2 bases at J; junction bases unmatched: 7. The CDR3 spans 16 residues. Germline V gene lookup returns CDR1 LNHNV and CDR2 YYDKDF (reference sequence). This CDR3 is CATSRTDRRSTDTQYF. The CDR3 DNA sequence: TGTGCCACCAGCAGAACGGACAGGAGATCCACAGATACGCAGTATTTT.

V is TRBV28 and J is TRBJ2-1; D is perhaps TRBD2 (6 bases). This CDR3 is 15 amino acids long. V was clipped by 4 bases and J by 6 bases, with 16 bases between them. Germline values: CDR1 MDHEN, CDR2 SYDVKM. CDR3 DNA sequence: TGTGCCAGCAGTTCCCTTGGGGGAGGCCTCAATGAGCAGTTCTTC. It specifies CASSSLGGGLNEQFF.

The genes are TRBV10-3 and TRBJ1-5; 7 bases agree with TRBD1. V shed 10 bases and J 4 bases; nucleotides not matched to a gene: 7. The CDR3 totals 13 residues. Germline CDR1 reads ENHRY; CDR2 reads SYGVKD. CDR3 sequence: CATTGERNQPQHF. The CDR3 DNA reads TGTGCCACAACAGGGGAAAGGAATCAGCCCCAGCATTTT.